Listed below are T cell receptor beta chains from one sample, sequenced in a study of patients and donors after allogeneic stem cell transplantation. Using its own MiXCR run on the RT-PCR reads, TCRdb lists one record per CDR3 protein. This table holds about 960,000 distinct CDR3 sequences, roughly 18% found once. What was sequenced was blood, either unsorted or a sorted T cell fraction (not recorded which). All receptors come from a human donor who was either an allogeneic HSCT recipient or a stem cell or donor lymphocyte infusion donor (not recorded which). It is not recorded whose cells these are; they may come from a transplant donor. CDR3s include the opening cysteine and the closing phenylalanine or tryptophan. The order of the fields is J gene, V gene, CDR3 length, D gene, clone size, CDR3 protein, CDR3 DNA. The D gene is left open where the match is weak. Rows may omit the clone size; those that give it use once, few, many or a size class.

>TRBJ2-7|TRBV6-1|14|TRBD1|NA
CASSVDRGLGEQYF
TGTGCCAGCAGCGTTGACAGGGGGCTGGGCGAGCAGTACTTC
>TRBJ2-1|TRBV27|15|NA|few
CASSRLGGVYNEQFF
TGTGCCAGCAGTCGACTGGGGGGCGTCTACAATGAGCAGTTCTTC
>TRBJ2-5|TRBV2|13|NA|NA
CASRQDSRETQYF
TGTGCCAGCAGGCAGGACAGCAGGGAGACCCAGTACTTC
>TRBJ1-3|TRBV7-9|17|NA|few
CASSFSGRAMSGNTIYF
TGTGCCAGCAGCTTCTCCGGACGGGCGATGTCTGGAAACACCATATATTTT
>TRBJ1-2|TRBV3-1|16|NA|NA
CASSQDGPGINYGYTF
TGTGCCAGCAGCCAAGATGGGCCAGGGATTAACTATGGCTACACCTTC
>TRBJ2-7|TRBV3-1|15|TRBD2|NA
CASSQDREGPPEQYF
TGTGCCAGCAGCCAAGACCGGGAGGGCCCTCCCGAGCAGTACTTC
>TRBJ1-4|TRBV14|15|TRBD1|NA
CASSARQGLAEKLFF
TGTGCCAGCAGCGCCAGACAGGGACTCGCTGAAAAACTGTTTTTT
>TRBJ2-7|TRBV4-3|14|TRBD1|few
CASSPGGKGYEQYF
TGCGCCAGCAGCCCAGGGGGCAAAGGGTACGAGCAGTACTTC
>TRBJ1-4|TRBV14|13|NA|NA
CASSQVTFEKLFF
TGTGCCAGCAGCCAAGTTACGTTTGAAAAACTGTTTTTT
>TRBJ1-1|TRBV12-3/TRBV12-4|16|NA|few
CASSLSGVGADTEAFF
TGTGCCAGCAGTTTATCTGGCGTGGGGGCCGACACTGAAGCTTTCTTT
>TRBJ2-5|TRBV7-9|15|TRBD2|NA
CATGTSGEVQETQYF
TGTGCCACCGGGACTAGCGGGGAGGTCCAAGAGACCCAGTACTTC
>TRBJ1-2|TRBV19|14|TRBD1|NA
CASSDQGAAYGYTF
TGTGCCAGTAGTGATCAGGGGGCGGCCTATGGCTACACCTTC
>TRBJ1-5|TRBV6-4|16|NA|NA
CASSGGQSHSNQPQHF
TGTGCCAGCAGTGGCGGACAGAGCCATAGCAATCAGCCCCAGCATTTT
>TRBJ1-6|TRBV10-3|16|NA|few
CAISPEGRGYNSPLHF
TGTGCCATCAGTCCAGAAGGGAGGGGGTATAATTCACCCCTCCACTTT
>TRBJ2-7|TRBV7-2|16|NA|few
CASSLDQGPVIYEQYF
TGTGCCAGCAGCTTAGATCAGGGCCCCGTTATCTACGAGCAGTACTTC
>TRBJ2-5|TRBV12-3/TRBV12-4|13|NA|many
CASSLPGRETQYF
TGTGCCAGCAGTTTACCGGGACGGGAGACCCAGTACTTC
>TRBJ2-3|TRBV5-1|17|TRBD2|few
CASSPERTRASTDTQYF
TGCGCCAGCAGCCCCGAACGGACTAGGGCTAGCACAGATACGCAGTATTTT
>TRBJ2-6|TRBV20-1|11|NA|NA
CSASPDNVLTF
TGCAGTGCTAGTCCAGACAACGTCCTGACTTTC
>TRBJ2-1|TRBV20-1|14|TRBD2|NA
CSASAGGSYNEQFF
TGCAGTGCTTCAGCGGGAGGCTCCTACAATGAGCAGTTCTTC
>TRBJ2-2|TRBV6-5|14|NA|few
CASSSRANTGELFF
TGTGCCAGCAGTTCCAGGGCCAACACCGGGGAGCTGTTTTTT